This is a list of T cell receptor beta chains from one sample in a study of healthy donors' naive CD4 and CD8 T cells. One entry per CDR3 protein results from TCRdb running MiXCR on the reads. Among around 200,000 distinct CDR3 sequences listed, 65% to 80% were seen once. The sequenced material came from naive CD4+ and CD8+ T cells sorted from blood, pooled from several donors. The receptors originated from a pool of human donors in good health; the sample pools cells from several healthy donors. CDR3s include the opening cysteine and the closing phenylalanine or tryptophan. A D gene is named only where the DNA matches it firmly. Clone sizes are given selectively: once, few, many, or a class where the clone is expanded.

v_call,j_call,clone_size,d_call,cdr3_nt,cdr3_aa
TRBV27,TRBJ2-1,-,TRBD2,TGTGCCAGCAGTCAGATTAGCGGGAGGGACACTAATGAGCAGTTCTTC,CASSQISGRDTNEQFF
TRBV29-1,TRBJ1-1,once,-,TGCAGCGCTGAGGAGGGGACTGAAGCTTTCTTT,CSAEEGTEAFF
TRBV5-4,TRBJ1-2,few,-,TGTGCCAGCAGCTTGGAAGGGTTTCGGTATGGCTACACCTTC,CASSLEGFRYGYTF
TRBV2,TRBJ2-7,-,-,TGTGCCAGCACGGGGAGGCCCTACGAGCAGTACTTC,CASTGRPYEQYF
TRBV19,TRBJ2-1,-,TRBD2,TGTGCCAGTAGTATAAGGGCGGGAGGGCAGGCTGAGCAGTTCTTC,CASSIRAGGQAEQFF
TRBV5-1,TRBJ1-1,-,-,TGCGCCAGCGCCGTGAGCGGAAGGAACACTGAAGCTTTCTTT,CASAVSGRNTEAFF
TRBV29-1,TRBJ1-1,-,-,TGCAGCGTTGTAGGGACGGCTAACACTGAAGCTTTCTTT,CSVVGTANTEAFF
TRBV27,TRBJ2-3,once,-,TGTGCCAGCAGTCCAACAGCGGATTATGTCACAGATACGCAGTATTTT,CASSPTADYVTDTQYF
TRBV20-1,TRBJ2-3,few,TRBD2,TGCAGTGCTCTACTAGCGAACACAGATACGCAGTATTTT,CSALLANTDTQYF
TRBV12-3/TRBV12-4,TRBJ1-5,-,TRBD1,TGTGCCAGCAGTATGGGACAGGGTAGTAGCAATCAGCCCCAGCATTTT,CASSMGQGSSNQPQHF
TRBV19,TRBJ2-3,-,-,TGTGCCAGTAGTACAACCTGGATGGCAGATACGCAGTATTTT,CASSTTWMADTQYF
TRBV6-1,TRBJ2-3,-,TRBD2,TGTGCCAGCAGTGAATTCCCAGCGGGAGTCGATACGCAGTATTTT,CASSEFPAGVDTQYF
TRBV6-6,TRBJ2-5,-,-,TGTGCCAGCACCTACCCCACGGAGACCCAGTACTTC,CASTYPTETQYF
TRBV7-8,TRBJ2-1,-,TRBD2,TGTGCCAGCAGCCCGGGACTACAGAGCTCCTACAATGAGCAGTTCTTC,CASSPGLQSSYNEQFF
TRBV7-8,TRBJ2-1,-,TRBD2,TGTGCCAGCAGCTCACCTGGCCGAGCGGGAGGTTCCTACAATGAGCAGTTCTTC,CASSSPGRAGGSYNEQFF
TRBV27,TRBJ2-1,-,-,TGTGCCAGCAGTTTAGCTTACGGAACACCCTACAATGAGCAGTTCTTC,CASSLAYGTPYNEQFF
TRBV19,TRBJ1-1,-,TRBD1,TGTGCCAGTAGTATCGGACAGGGCCAAGCTTTCTTT,CASSIGQGQAFF
TRBV5-5,TRBJ1-5,-,-,TGTGCCAGCAGCTTGGAGGCGGCCCTCAACTATCAGCCCCAGCATTTT,CASSLEAALNYQPQHF
TRBV13,TRBJ1-1,-,-,TGTGCCAGCAGCTTTGGGACCTCTGGTTACACTGAAGCTTTCTTT,CASSFGTSGYTEAFF
TRBV27,TRBJ2-3,-,TRBD1,TGTGCCAGCAGTTTCGGACAGGGAACAGATACGCAGTATTTT,CASSFGQGTDTQYF
TRBV6-2/TRBV6-3,TRBJ1-5,few,-,TGTGCCAGCAGTTACGGCGGGGGAAGCAATCAGCCCCAGCATTTT,CASSYGGGSNQPQHF
TRBV29-1,TRBJ1-1,-,-,TGCAGCGTTGAGTCCGAGAACACTGAAGCTTTCTTT,CSVESENTEAFF
TRBV5-6,TRBJ1-1,-,TRBD1,TGTGCCAGCAGCTTTGACAGGGCGAACACTGAAGCTTTCTTT,CASSFDRANTEAFF
TRBV5-1,TRBJ1-2,-,TRBD1,TGCGCCAGCAGACCCGGGACAGTCCTTCCCCATAACTATGGCTACACCTTC,CASRPGTVLPHNYGYTF
TRBV19,TRBJ2-5,-,-,TGTGCCAGTAATCCGGGGACCAATCAAGAGACCCAGTACTTC,CASNPGTNQETQYF
TRBV6-5,TRBJ1-1,once,-,TGTGCCAGCAGTTACGCCGGGGGCGACACTGAAGCTTTCTTT,CASSYAGGDTEAFF
TRBV29-1,TRBJ2-1,-,-,TGCAGCACGAACTTTAACCACAATGAGCAGTTCTTC,CSTNFNHNEQFF
TRBV11-2,TRBJ2-3,-,TRBD2,TGTGCCAGCAGCTTTAGACTAGCGAGCACAGATACGCAGTATTTT,CASSFRLASTDTQYF
TRBV10-3,TRBJ2-7,-,TRBD1,TGTGCCACCAAGACAGGGGTTGGTTACGAGCAGTACTTC,CATKTGVGYEQYF
TRBV29-1,TRBJ2-7,-,-,TGCAGCGTTCTTGGGGTGGATTACTACGAGCAGTACTTC,CSVLGVDYYEQYF
TRBV29-1,TRBJ2-1,-,-,TGCAGCGTTGACAGGGGCTCCTACAATGAGCAGTTCTTC,CSVDRGSYNEQFF
TRBV30,TRBJ1-5,-,-,TGTGCCTGGTCCCGCGACAGTCAGCCCCAGCATTTT,CAWSRDSQPQHF
TRBV20-1,TRBJ2-1,-,TRBD2,TGCAGTGCTAGAGGGACTAGTGGGAGGGCCGGTGAGCAGTTCTTC,CSARGTSGRAGEQFF
TRBV19,TRBJ1-1,-,-,TGTGCCAGTACCCTGACCTTCGGGACAGCTTTCTTT,CASTLTFGTAFF
TRBV19,TRBJ2-1,-,-,TGTGCCAGTAGTATACGGCGGGAGCAGTTCTTC,CASSIRREQFF
TRBV27,TRBJ2-7,-,TRBD1,TGTGCCAGCAGCTTAGGACAGGGGGAGTACGAGCAGTACTTC,CASSLGQGEYEQYF
TRBV19,TRBJ2-5,-,-,TGTGCCAGTAGTCGCGACACCCCGGAGACCCAGTACTTC,CASSRDTPETQYF
TRBV6-4,TRBJ2-1,-,-,TGTGCCAGCAGTGACCACAATGAGCAGTTCTTC,CASSDHNEQFF
TRBV27,TRBJ1-2,-,-,TGTGCCAGCAGTGGAGGACGGGGCTATGGCTACACCTTC,CASSGGRGYGYTF
TRBV29-1,TRBJ2-3,-,TRBD2,TGCAGCGTGGGACTAGCGGGAGATACGCAGTATTTT,CSVGLAGDTQYF
TRBV20-1,TRBJ1-2,-,TRBD1,TGCAGTGCTAACGCCGGGACAGGTGTCTATGGCTACACCTTC,CSANAGTGVYGYTF